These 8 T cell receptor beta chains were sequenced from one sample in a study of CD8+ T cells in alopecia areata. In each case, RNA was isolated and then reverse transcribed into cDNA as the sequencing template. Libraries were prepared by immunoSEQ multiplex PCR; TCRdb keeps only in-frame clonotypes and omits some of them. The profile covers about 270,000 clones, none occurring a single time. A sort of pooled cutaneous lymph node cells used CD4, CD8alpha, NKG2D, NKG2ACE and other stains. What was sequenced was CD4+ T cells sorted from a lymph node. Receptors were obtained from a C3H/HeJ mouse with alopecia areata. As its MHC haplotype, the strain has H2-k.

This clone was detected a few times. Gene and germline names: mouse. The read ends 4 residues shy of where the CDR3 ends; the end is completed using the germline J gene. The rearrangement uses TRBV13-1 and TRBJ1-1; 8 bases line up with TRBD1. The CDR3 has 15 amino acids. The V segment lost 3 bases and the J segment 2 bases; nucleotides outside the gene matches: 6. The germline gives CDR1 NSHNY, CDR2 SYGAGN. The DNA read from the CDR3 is TGTGCCAGCAGTGCTGTCAGGGGGCGCAACACA. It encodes CASSAVRGRNT. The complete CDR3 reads CASSAVRGRNTEVFF.

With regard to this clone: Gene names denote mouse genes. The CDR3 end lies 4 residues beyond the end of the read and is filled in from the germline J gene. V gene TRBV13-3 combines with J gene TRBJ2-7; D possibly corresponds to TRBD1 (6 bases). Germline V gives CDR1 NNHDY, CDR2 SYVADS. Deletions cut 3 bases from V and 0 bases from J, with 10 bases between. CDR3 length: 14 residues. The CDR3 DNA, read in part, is TGTGCCAGCAGTGTCCGGGACAACTCCTAT. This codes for CASSVRDNSY. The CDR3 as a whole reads CASSVRDNSYEQYF.

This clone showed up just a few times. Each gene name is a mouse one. The sequenced part of the CDR3 DNA is TGTGCCAGCGGGGGGACAGGAGATAATTCGCCC. It codes for CASGGTGDNSP. The whole CDR3 sequence is CASGGTGDNSPLYF. The chain links TRBV13-1 to TRBJ1-6, with TRBD1 matching over 8 bases. The CDR3 extends 3 residues past the end of the read, so its final part is completed from the germline J gene. TRBJ1-6 is reported as an ORF; its role is uncertain. V was clipped by 7 bases and J by 5 bases; unmatched bases: 5. This CDR3 is 14 amino acids long. Germline loops: CDR1 NSHNY, CDR2 SYGAGN.

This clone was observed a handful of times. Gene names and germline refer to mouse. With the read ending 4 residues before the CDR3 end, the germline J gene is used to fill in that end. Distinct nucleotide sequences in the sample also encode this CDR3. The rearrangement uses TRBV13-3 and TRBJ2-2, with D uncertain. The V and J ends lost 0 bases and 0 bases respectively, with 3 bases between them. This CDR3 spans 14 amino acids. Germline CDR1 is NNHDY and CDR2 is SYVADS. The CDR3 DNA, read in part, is TGTGCCAGCAGTGATGAGGCAAACACCGGG. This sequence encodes CASSDEANTG. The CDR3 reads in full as CASSDEANTGQLYF.

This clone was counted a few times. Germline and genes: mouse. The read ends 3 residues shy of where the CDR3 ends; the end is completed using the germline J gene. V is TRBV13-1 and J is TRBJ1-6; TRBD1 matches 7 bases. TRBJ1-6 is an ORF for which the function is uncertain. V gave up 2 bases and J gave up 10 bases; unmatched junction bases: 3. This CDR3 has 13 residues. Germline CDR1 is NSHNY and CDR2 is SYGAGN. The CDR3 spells CASSEQGRSPLYF. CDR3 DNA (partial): TGTGCCAGCAGTGAACAGGGGAGGTCGCCC.

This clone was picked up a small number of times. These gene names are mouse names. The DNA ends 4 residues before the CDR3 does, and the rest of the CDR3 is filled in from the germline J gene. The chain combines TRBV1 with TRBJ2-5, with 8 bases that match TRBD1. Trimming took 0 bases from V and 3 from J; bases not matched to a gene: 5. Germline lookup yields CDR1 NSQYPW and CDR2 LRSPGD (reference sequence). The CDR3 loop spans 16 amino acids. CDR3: CTCSADPQGAQDTQYF. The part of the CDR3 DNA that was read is TGCACCTGCAGTGCAGATCCTCAGGGGGCTCAAGAC.

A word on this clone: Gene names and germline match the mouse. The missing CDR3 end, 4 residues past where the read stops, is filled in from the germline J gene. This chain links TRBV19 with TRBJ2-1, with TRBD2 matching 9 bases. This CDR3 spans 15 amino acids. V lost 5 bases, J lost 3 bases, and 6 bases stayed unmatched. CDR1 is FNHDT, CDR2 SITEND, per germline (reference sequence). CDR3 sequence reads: CASRTGTGSYAEQFF. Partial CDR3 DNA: TGTGCCAGCAGGACCGGGACTGGGAGCTATGCT.

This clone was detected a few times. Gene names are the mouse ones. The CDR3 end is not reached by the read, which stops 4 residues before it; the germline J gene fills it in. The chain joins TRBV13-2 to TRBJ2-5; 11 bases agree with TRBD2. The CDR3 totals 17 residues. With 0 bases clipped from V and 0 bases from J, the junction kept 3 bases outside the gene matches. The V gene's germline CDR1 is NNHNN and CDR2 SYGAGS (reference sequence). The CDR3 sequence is CASGDARDWGNQDTQYF. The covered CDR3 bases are TGTGCCAGCGGTGATGCAAGGGACTGGGGGAACCAAGAC.